This entry is about one T cell receptor (beta chain). Method: immunoSEQ multiplex PCR; TCRdb's copy keeps in-frame clones and lacks some. Of about 260,000 clones listed, roughly 82% are singletons. Germline V gene lookup returns CDR1 MDHEN and CDR2 SYDVKM. Trimming removed 7 bases at V and 6 bases at J, with 19 bases between. The CDR3 consists of 15 residues. The data derive from a study of blood T cell repertoires in COVID-19. Whole-study context: COVID-19 samples from acute and convalescent phases originated in the United States, Italy and Spain.

The sequence was collected from a woman between 50 and 59 years old who had recovered from COVID-19. The rearrangement joins TRBV28 to TRBJ1-5, with D possibly being TRBD1 (6 bases). The sequenced sample consisted of PBMCs or T cells enriched from blood (not recorded which). Here the CDR3 DNA reads TGTGCCAGCACCCTCGAAGGCAGGGGCCTTCAGCCCCAGCATTTT. Its protein is CASTLEGRGLQPQHF.